This T cell receptor (beta chain) was recorded in a study of blood T cell repertoires in COVID-19. Study background: Acute and convalescent COVID-19 specimens originated in the United States, Italy and Spain. Sources were T cells, B-cell-depleted T cells, or PBMCs; the material itself was cDNA or gDNA.

This clone was counted once. V lost 5 bases, J lost 1 base, and 2 bases stayed unmatched. Per the germline V gene, CDR1 is LNHDA and CDR2 is SQIVND (reference sequence). The CDR3 spans 15 residues. Study processing details: Using reference gene primer amplification, nucleated cell counts were estimated. Assay used: immunoSEQ multiplex PCR; TCRdb lists only in-frame clones, some missing. V and J calls and clone size are those listed in that table; D and trimming were worked out from the DNA. The sample holds about 230,000 clones, 80% to 90% seen once. This TCR derives from a woman of 80 years or more with COVID-19, enrolled during active disease. This chain connects TRBV19 to TRBJ2-6; 7 bases are a match to TRBD1. The sample consisted of peripheral blood. The CDR3 DNA reads TGTGCCAGTAGTTCGACAGGGTCTGGGGCCAACGTCCTGACTTTC. Its protein product is CASSSTGSGANVLTF. The variable domain in full, with the rest retrieved from reference TRBV19 and TRBJ2-6, is DGGITQSPKYLFRKEGQNVTLSCEQNLNHDAMYWYRQDPGQGLRLIYYSQIVNDFQKGDIAEGYSVSREKKESFPLTVTSAQKNPTAFYLCASSSTGSGANVLTFGAGSRLTVL.